These 4 T cell receptor beta chains share one sample of origin, sequenced in a study of cytomegalovirus exposure and HLA in healthy donors. PCR involved 60 Vbeta and 13 Jbeta primers. Profiled with immunoSEQ multiplex PCR; TCRdb holds only in-frame clones, not every one. The sample lists approximately 160,000 clones, approximately 71% seen once, with less than 5% in the top ten. The specimen was PBMCs. The receptors shown here come from a male donor in good health and CMV-seronegative.

The chain carries TRBV11-2 and TRBJ2-7; 12 nucleotides align to TRBD2. Germline V gene data show CDR1 as SGHAT and CDR2 as FQNNGV. The CDR3 totals 17 residues. V lost 4 bases, J lost 0 bases, and 7 bases stayed unmatched. The CDR3 coding sequence is TGTGCCAGCAGCTCCGGGACTAGCGGGCGCCGCTCCTACGAGCAGTACTTC. This gives the protein CASSSGTSGRRSYEQYF.

V is TRBV5-1 and J is TRBJ2-5, with TRBD2 identical over 7 bases. This CDR3 has 16 amino acids. Trimming removed 1 base from V and 4 bases from J; junction bases left unmatched: 10. The V gene's germline CDR1 is SGHRS and CDR2 YFSETQ. This CDR3 reads CASSLLVTGTTETQYF. CDR3 sequence (DNA): TGCGCCAGCAGCTTGTTGGTTACCGGGACTACAGAGACCCAGTACTTC.

This rearrangement joins TRBV20-1 to TRBJ2-5; the D is unclear. The CDR3 has 11 amino acids. Germline V gene sequence: CDR1 DFQATT, CDR2 SNEGSKA (reference sequence). The V end lost 5 bases, the J end lost 10 bases, and 14 bases lay between the germline ends. CDR3 protein: CSAAPGVIQYF. The CDR3 DNA reads as TGCAGTGCTGCCCCCGGTGTGATCCAGTACTTC.

This clone was found a few times. The chain carries TRBV7-3 and TRBJ2-7; 10 bases agree with TRBD1. Germline V gives CDR1 SGHTA, CDR2 FQGTGA. V lost 7 bases, J lost 6 bases, and 6 bases stayed unmatched. The CDR3 consists of 13 residues. The CDR3 is CASTRQGAGEQYF. CDR3 in DNA: TGTGCCAGCACCCGACAGGGGGCTGGCGAGCAGTACTTC.